These 30 T cell receptor beta chains originate from one sample sequenced in a study of OX40 agonist ivuxolimab in advanced cancers. The method was the immunoSEQ multiplex PCR assay. Imported from immuneACCESS, the table was reduced by TCRdb to in-frame sequences with V and J called. These copies leave out some clones; in studies compared against another copy, an unresolved V gene accounts for under half, and the cause of the remainder is not known. The sample table records 55,000 to 75,000 clones; approximately 82% of these occur just once. Roughly 1.2% of the sample lies in the top ten. The source material was CD4+ or CD8+ T cells sorted from blood, sampled in a trial of the OX40 agonist ivuxolimab. The origin of the receptors is an adult with an advanced solid tumor such as melanoma, head and neck, liver or kidney cancer.

V usage is TRBV15 and J usage is TRBJ2-6; the D is unclear. Per the germline V gene, CDR1 is LNHNV and CDR2 is YYDKDF (reference sequence). CDR3 length: 15 amino acids. V was trimmed by 1 base and J by 1 base, leaving 5 bases between them. As DNA, the CDR3 is TGTGCCACCAGCAGAGGGGTGTCTGGGGCCAACGTCCTGACTTTC. Translating it yields CATSRGVSGANVLTF.

The chain carries TRBV7-9 and TRBJ1-1; 7 bases match TRBD1. The germline V gene has CDR1 SEHNR and CDR2 FQNEAQ (reference sequence). This CDR3 has 15 residues. V dropped 5 bases and J dropped 0; count of bases not matched to a gene: 6. The CDR3, as DNA: TGTGCCAGCAGCCCCAGAACAGGGGTGAACACTGAAGCTTTCTTT. This sequence encodes CASSPRTGVNTEAFF.

The chain recombines TRBV7-8 with TRBJ2-5, with 8 positions matching TRBD1. Looked up from germline, CDR1 is SGHVS and CDR2 is FQNEAQ. The trim removed 0 bases at V and 0 bases at J, leaving 3 bases unmatched. The CDR3 length is 16 residues. CDR3 nucleotide sequence: TGTGCCAGCAGCTTAGCAGGGGACAGGTACCAAGAGACCCAGTACTTC. It yields the protein CASSLAGDRYQETQYF. Full variable domain (missing parts from reference TRBV7-8 and TRBJ2-5): GAGVSQSPRYKVAKRGQDVALRCDPISGHVSLFWYQQALGQGPEFLTYFQNEAQLDKSGLPSDRFFAERPEGSVSTLKIQRTQQEDSAVYLCASSLAGDRYQETQYFGPGTRLLVL.

The rearrangement uses TRBV4-3 and TRBJ2-5; D gene ambiguous. Germline V gives CDR1 LGHNA, CDR2 YSLEER. V was clipped by 1 base and J by 11 bases, with 17 bases between them. CDR3 length equals 14 residues. DNA for the CDR3: TGCGCCAGCAGCCAAGCGCATTCTGGGGTTGAGCAGTACTTC. It is translated as CASSQAHSGVEQYF.

The gene calls are TRBV19 and TRBJ2-2; D may be TRBD2 (6 bases). Germline loops: CDR1 LNHDA, CDR2 SQIVND (reference sequence). Trimming stripped 7 bases from V and 6 bases from J, with 15 bases between. The CDR3 has 14 residues. The DNA for the CDR3 is TGTGCCAGTACGAGAGAAAGGGAGGCCGGGGAGCTGTTTTTT. Protein product: CASTREREAGELFF.

The V gene is TRBV5-8, the J gene TRBJ2-5; possibly TRBD2 for D (6 bases). CDR1 and CDR2 (germline): SGHTS, YDEGEE. Trimming shortened V by 0 bases and J by 5 bases, and 14 bases separated the two germline ends. The CDR3 loop spans 15 amino acids. The CDR3 sequence: CASSLATGDGETQYF. CDR3 DNA: TGTGCCAGCAGCTTGGCTACGGGGGACGGGGAGACCCAGTACTTC.

DNA of the CDR3: TGCAGTGCGGAGGACCTCTACGAGCAGTACTTC. Translated, it gives CSAEDLYEQYF. The chain is built from TRBV20-1 and TRBJ2-7; possibly TRBD2 for D (5 bases). V lost 6 bases and J 3 bases, leaving 9 bases between the germline ends. The V gene's germline CDR1 is DFQATT and CDR2 SNEGSKA (reference sequence). CDR3 length equals 11 residues.

This clone appeared a single time. V gene TRBV5-1 combines with J gene TRBJ1-4; D is unresolved. This CDR3 region has 14 residues. The germline CDR1 and CDR2 sequences are SGHRS and YFSETQ. Trimming took off 0 bases at V and 3 bases at J, with 6 bases between the two ends. This chain's CDR3 is CASSLAPSNEKLFF. CDR3 coding DNA: TGCGCCAGCAGCTTGGCCCCATCTAATGAAAAACTGTTTTTT.

The chain is built from TRBV19 and TRBJ1-5, with TRBD1 identical over 7 bases. Looked up from germline, CDR1 is LNHDA and CDR2 is SQIVND (reference sequence). This CDR3 region has 14 residues. The trim removed 3 bases at V and 6 bases at J, leaving 5 bases unmatched. The CDR3 reads CASSMSWTGQPQHF. The DNA for the CDR3 is TGTGCCAGTAGTATGTCGTGGACAGGTCAGCCCCAGCATTTT.

The chain employs TRBV5-1 and TRBJ1-1; 9 bases fit TRBD1. V was clipped by 5 bases and J by 7 bases; unmatched bases: 18. This CDR3 region has 17 residues. In germline, CDR1 is SGHRS, CDR2 YFSETQ. DNA for the CDR3: TGCGCCAGCAGTCACAATCCCGACAGGGGGATTGAGGGTGAAGCTTTCTTT. This encodes CASSHNPDRGIEGEAFF.

The chain recombines TRBV4-1 with TRBJ2-7; D perhaps matches TRBD2 (6 bases). V was shortened by 3 bases and J by 3 bases, with 18 bases between the two germline ends. This CDR3 spans 16 amino acids. Germline loops: CDR1 MGHRA, CDR2 YSYEKL. This chain's CDR3 is CASSHPKEGSLYEQYF. The CDR3, as DNA: TGCGCCAGCAGCCATCCCAAGGAGGGATCCCTCTACGAGCAGTACTTC.

CDR3 sequence: CASKPRPSWTGAYGYTF. The DNA of the CDR3 is TGTGCCAGCAAGCCCCGTCCCTCGTGGACAGGGGCCTATGGCTACACCTTC. The chain uses TRBV27 and TRBJ1-2; 9 nucleotides match TRBD1. V gave up 7 bases and J gave up 4 bases; unmatched junction bases: 16. Per germline, CDR1 MNHEY and CDR2 SMNVEV (reference sequence). CDR3 length equals 17 residues.

The CDR3 here is CASSLVPINEQFF. CDR3 nucleotides: TGCGCCAGCAGCTTGGTCCCGATCAATGAGCAGTTCTTC. V gene TRBV5-1 combines with J gene TRBJ2-1; no clear D gene. The CDR3 covers 13 residues. Germline V gene sequence: CDR1 SGHRS, CDR2 YFSETQ. V was cut by 0 bases and J by 6 bases, with 7 bases left in between.

This clone was counted a single time. The CDR3 nucleotides are TGTGCCAGCAGATACGGGACAGAAGGGGATCAGCCCCAGCATTTT. Translating it yields CASRYGTEGDQPQHF. The genes are TRBV6-6 and TRBJ1-5; 7 nucleotides agree with TRBD1. J was trimmed by 5 bases and V by 6 bases; bases with no gene match: 10. The CDR3 runs to 15 residues. Germline CDR1 MNHNY, CDR2 SVGAGI (reference sequence).

The V call is TRBV5-4, the J call TRBJ2-1, with D possibly matching TRBD1 (5 bases). Germline lookup yields CDR1 SGHNT and CDR2 YYREEE (reference sequence). Between the trimmed V and J ends, which lost 1 base and 5 bases, there was a span of 13 bases. The CDR3 is made up of 15 amino acids. CDR3: CASSLTAGSHNEQFF. CDR3 coding DNA: TGTGCCAGCAGCTTGACAGCAGGGTCCCACAATGAGCAGTTCTTC.

V and J are TRBV7-9 and TRBJ1-1; TRBD1 matches 8 bases. This CDR3 has 16 amino acids. Germline V lookup: CDR1 SEHNR, CDR2 FQNEAQ (reference sequence). V shed 3 bases, J shed 4 bases, and the junction held 10 bases outside the gene matches. CDR3 nucleotides: TGTGCCAGCAGCTTGGCAGGCAGGGGGCTTGGCACTGAAGCTTTCTTT. Translation gives CASSLAGRGLGTEAFF.

The chain is built from TRBV25-1 and TRBJ1-6; 8 positions match TRBD1. Germline V gene lookup returns CDR1 MGHDK and CDR2 SYGVNS. CDR3 length: 14 residues. The V segment lost 5 bases and the J segment 11 bases; nucleotides outside the gene matches: 8. As DNA, the CDR3 is TGTGCCAGCAGTCCCTGGGGGGACAGGACACCCCTCCACTTT. Translating gives CASSPWGDRTPLHF.

This clone came up once. V and J are TRBV4-3 and TRBJ2-7; no clear D gene. CDR1 is LGHNA and CDR2 is YSLEER in the germline V gene. Trimming took off 4 bases at V and 0 bases at J, with 10 bases between the two ends. The CDR3 extends over 14 amino acids. CDR3 loop: CASSLSESSYEQYF. The CDR3 bases are TGCGCCAGCAGCCTCTCAGAGAGCTCCTACGAGCAGTACTTC.

This clone was seen a handful of times. V is TRBV29-1 and J is TRBJ2-1; 7 bases line up with TRBD1. The CDR3 sequence is 13 residues long. Trimming cost V 6 bases and J 4 bases; bases outside gene matches: 6. The germline V gene has CDR1 SQVTM and CDR2 ANQGSEA. The CDR3 sequence is CSVLGQRYNEQFF. The DNA for the CDR3 is TGCAGCGTCCTGGGACAGCGTTACAATGAGCAGTTCTTC.

This chain joins TRBV4-3 and TRBJ2-5; 10 positions match TRBD1. CDR3 length equals 15 residues. Trimming took 0 bases from V and 4 from J; bases not matched to a gene: 2. Germline V CDR1 and CDR2: LGHNA, YSLEER. CDR3 DNA sequence: TGCGCCAGCAGCCAAGATGACAGGGGGCTAGAGACCCAGTACTTC. Its protein product is CASSQDDRGLETQYF.

The rearrangement uses TRBV6-1 and TRBJ2-7; 7 bases map to TRBD1. J lost 4 bases, V lost 6 bases, and 9 bases had no gene match. This CDR3 has 14 residues. The V gene's germline CDR1 is MNHNS and CDR2 SASEGT. The CDR3 DNA is TGTGCCAGCAGGACCGACAGGGCGACGTACGAGCAGTACTTC. This codes for CASRTDRATYEQYF.

The chain is built from TRBV7-2 and TRBJ2-2, with 8 bases aligning to TRBD1. Losses at the gene ends were 8 bases for V and 7 bases for J; bases not matched to a gene: 9. The CDR3 totals 14 residues. Germline V gene sequence: CDR1 SGHTA, CDR2 FQGNSA. CDR3 DNA sequence: TGTGCCAGCTCCTCGTCAGGGGGCATCGGGGAGCTGTTTTTT. It specifies CASSSSGGIGELFF.

The genes are TRBV12-5 and TRBJ2-3, with D unresolved. The CDR3 sequence is 12 residues long. CDR1 and CDR2 from the germline V gene are LGHNT and FRNRAP. V lost 4 bases and J 3 bases, leaving 5 bases between the germline ends. This CDR3 is CASGSRTDTQYF. CDR3 bases: TGTGCTAGTGGTTCAAGAACAGATACGCAGTATTTT.

The chain employs TRBV11-2 and TRBJ2-1, with D unresolved. V gave up 6 bases and J gave up 5 bases, with 5 bases separating them. In germline, CDR1 is SGHAT, CDR2 FQNNGV. The CDR3 is made up of 11 amino acids. Here the CDR3 reads CASSAHNEQFF. CDR3 sequence (DNA): TGTGCCAGCAGTGCCCACAATGAGCAGTTCTTC.

This clone was detected only once. The rearrangement uses TRBV6-1 and TRBJ2-2, with 7 nucleotides matching TRBD1. In germline, CDR1 is MNHNS, CDR2 SASEGT. V dropped 6 bases and J dropped 7; count of bases not matched to a gene: 5. This CDR3 is 13 amino acids long. The DNA of the CDR3 is TGTGCCAGCAGCGACAGGGATCTCGGGGAGCTGTTTTTT. Encoded protein: CASSDRDLGELFF.

This clone has just one count. This chain links TRBV7-3 with TRBJ1-2; 8 bases match TRBD1. This CDR3 contains 19 residues. J gave up 0 bases and V 0 bases, and 12 bases lay outside the gene matches. The germline V gene encodes CDR1 SGHTA and CDR2 FQGTGA. For the CDR3, the DNA is TGTGCCAGCAGCTTAACGAGAGGACAGGGAAAGCTAGCTAACTATGGCTACACCTTC. Amino acid sequence: CASSLTRGQGKLANYGYTF.

The genes are TRBV5-1 and TRBJ1-4; the match to TRBD1 covers 9 bases. V gave up 5 bases and J gave up 8 bases; unmatched junction bases: 7. The CDR3 has 14 residues. CDR1 and CDR2 (germline): SGHRS, YFSETQ. The CDR3 DNA reads TGCGCCAGCAGGCCGGGACAGGGAGAGGAAAAACTGTTTTTT. Residues: CASRPGQGEEKLFF.

V gene TRBV6-5 combines with J gene TRBJ2-4; D might be TRBD1 (5 bases). The CDR3 extends over 16 amino acids. V dropped 4 bases and J dropped 0 bases, with 13 bases sitting between them. Germline CDR1 MNHEY, CDR2 SVGAGI. CDR3 loop: CASSSRTQGAKNIQYF. As DNA, the CDR3 is TGTGCCAGCAGTTCTCGGACACAAGGAGCCAAAAACATTCAGTACTTC.

V usage is TRBV7-2 and J usage is TRBJ2-3, with 7 bases lining up with TRBD2. V lost 4 bases, J lost 4 bases, and 8 bases stayed unmatched. Germline V gene sequence: CDR1 SGHTA, CDR2 FQGNSA. The CDR3 has 15 residues. CDR3 sequence reads: CASSSNGGWADTQYF. The CDR3 DNA reads TGTGCCAGCAGCTCAAACGGGGGGTGGGCAGATACGCAGTATTTT.

The CDR3 sequence is CSALDRGGYTF. CDR3 nucleotide sequence: TGCAGTGCTTTGGACAGGGGTGGCTACACCTTC. V gene TRBV20-1 combines with J gene TRBJ1-2; 9 bases are a match to TRBD1. From germline, CDR1 is DFQATT and CDR2 SNEGSKA (reference sequence). The J segment lost 7 bases and the V segment lost 5 bases, leaving 2 bases of the junction unmatched. CDR3 length: 11 amino acids.